This T cell receptor beta chain was obtained from a study of OX40 agonist ivuxolimab in advanced cancers. For the study at large: Hepatocellular carcinoma, melanoma, renal cell or head and neck cancer affected the dose-escalation patients.

CDR1 and CDR2 (germline): SNHLY, FYNNEI. This CDR3 has 17 residues. V was pared by 2 bases and J by 6 bases, with 19 bases between. Autoimmune disease history or systemic immunosuppression disqualified patients. Profiled with immunoSEQ multiplex PCR; TCRdb holds only in-frame clones, not every one. The sample gives over 15,000 clones, around 91% of which show up once; more than 40% is in the top ten. This TCR was sampled from an adult with an advanced solid tumor such as melanoma, head and neck, liver or kidney cancer. Sequenced here: CD4+ or CD8+ T cells sorted from blood, sampled in a trial of the OX40 agonist ivuxolimab. The chain is built from TRBV2 and TRBJ1-4, with a possible D match to TRBD1 (6 bases). CDR3 sequence reads: CASSEFGTIISDEKLFF. The DNA for the CDR3 is TGTGCCAGCAGTGAATTTGGGACAATAATCAGTGATGAAAAACTGTTTTTT.